This T cell receptor beta chain came from a study of T cell responses to AZD1222 COVID-19 vaccine. General observations from the study: Spike as a whole was targeted by vaccine-associated CD4 TCRs, dominant at 160-218 and 743-854. Donors were chiefly white British, with a greater number of females, and clonal diversity was perhaps underestimated. Among spike-specific TCRs, nearly half reportedly target unmutated variant regions. Seropositive AZD1222 recipients at baseline numbered only six or seven.

Remarks on this clone: Its antigen is still unknown.

Repertoires were generated with immunoSEQ multiplex PCR, while TCRdb's copy carries only in-frame clones and drops some. In the table there are around 81,000 clones, 75% to 95% of which are singletons. The clonotype comes from an adult who received the AZD1222 COVID-19 vaccine. The specimen comprised peripheral blood, sampled 28 days after the second AZD1222 dose.

The CDR3: CAITTGVYGYTF. The CDR3 nucleotides are TGTGCCATCACCACCGGAGTCTATGGCTACACCTTC. The rearrangement joins TRBV10-3 to TRBJ1-2, with D hard to call. Germline CDR1 is ENHRY and CDR2 is SYGVKD. V lost 7 bases and J lost 4, with 10 bases in between. This CDR3 contains 12 residues.